This TCR beta chain was identified in a study of blood T cells in healthy people across ages. Whole-study findings and limits: CMV status of donors was not determined, possibly confounding expanded clonotype changes. There were more naive CD4+ cells and higher diversity in long-lived donors than in aged donors. A roughly linear age-dependent decrease characterized TCR beta diversity per million T cells.

V was clipped by 8 bases and J by 10 bases; unmatched bases: 8. CDR3 length: 13 residues. A second PCR of 7 to 11 cycles used a sample-barcoded 5' primer and a J-beta primer mix. TCRdb reanalysed the 5' RACE reads using MiXCR and keeps one entry per CDR3 protein. The sample holds around 1.5 million distinct CDR3 sequences, roughly 32% seen once. This clonotype was detected only a few times. The antigen is unknown. The sequenced sample consisted of blood. The receptor's source is a woman aged 30 to 39 in good health. This chain uses TRBV12-3 or TRBV12-4 with TRBJ2-1; the match to TRBD2 covers 10 bases. CDR3 sequence: CASGLAGEGEQFF. CDR3 sequence (DNA): TGTGCCAGCGGGCTAGCGGGAGAAGGAGAGCAGTTCTTC.